What follows describes a single TCR beta chain. This entry comes from a study of blood T cell repertoires in COVID-19. Study in general: Acute and convalescent COVID-19 specimens originated in the United States, Italy and Spain.

Deletions cut 7 bases from V and 3 bases from J, with 10 bases between. Germline V lookup: CDR1 SGHAT, CDR2 FQNNGV. CDR3 length: 13 residues. Clones were read by immunoSEQ multiplex PCR, and TCRdb kept only the in-frame ones, dropping some. The table includes about 120,000 clones, 85% detected once. The chain carries TRBV11-2 and TRBJ2-1, with D possibly being TRBD2 (5 bases). The sequenced material came from peripheral blood. This TCR was recovered from a man of 80 years or more with acute or convalescent COVID-19. The CDR3 DNA follows: TGTGCCAGCACCGAACGGGGCTACAATGAGCAGTTCTTC. Translation gives CASTERGYNEQFF. Based on the CDR3 plus reference TRBV11-2 and TRBJ2-1, the full variable domain is EAGVAQSPRYKIIEKRQSVAFWCNPISGHATLYWYQQILGQGPKLLIQFQNNGVVDDSQLPKDRFSAERLKGVDSTLKIQPAKLEDSAVYLCASTERGYNEQFFGPGTRLTVL.